These 4 T cell receptor beta chains originate from one sample sequenced in a study of control samples from healthy donors and cancer patients (dated by TCRdb to the early 2020s). To prepare the library, the immunoSEQ multiplex PCR assay was applied. The table was pulled from immuneACCESS by TCRdb, which kept in-frame rearrangements only. Such tables lose some clones; where checked, under half of the loss comes from unresolved V genes, and the rest has no known cause. The sample yields 61,000 or so clones; 90% were counted once. The top ten constitute 5.5% to 7% of the sample. Sequenced material: PBMCs. These receptors all come from a man between 60 and 75 years old with colorectal cancer.

This rearrangement joins TRBV4-1 to TRBJ2-5; D is possibly TRBD1 (5 bases). The CDR3 has 15 residues. Germline V CDR1 and CDR2: MGHRA, YSYEKL. Trimming removed 0 bases at V and 2 bases at J, with 10 bases between. The CDR3 DNA is TGCGCCAGCAGCCAAGAAGGCAGGGCGCAAGAGACCCAGTACTTC. It codes for CASSQEGRAQETQYF.

This chain links TRBV5-6 with TRBJ2-3; D gene uncertain. The CDR3 is made up of 16 amino acids. Trimming took 0 bases from V and 0 from J, leaving 11 bases between them. Germline CDR1 is SGHDT and CDR2 is YYEEEE. The CDR3 DNA reads as TGTGCCAGCAGCTTGGCCATGGCAGCTAGCACAGATACGCAGTATTTT. Its protein product is CASSLAMAASTDTQYF.

The chain carries TRBV6-2 or TRBV6-3 and TRBJ2-7; D is undetermined. Germline CDR1 and CDR2: MNHEY and SVGEGT. Trimming left V 0 bases short and J 4 bases short, with 7 bases between. This CDR3 is 13 amino acids long. The CDR3 bases are TGTGCCAGCAGTTACTCCCACGCGTACGAGCAGTACTTC. Its protein is CASSYSHAYEQYF.

The chain carries TRBV18 and TRBJ1-3; D gene ambiguous. V lost 3 bases to trimming and J lost 1 base, with 13 bases between them. This CDR3 has 16 residues. Germline V gene data show CDR1 as KGHSH and CDR2 as LQKENI. CDR3 residues: CASSPTAQVSGNTIYF. The CDR3 DNA is TGTGCCAGCTCACCCACGGCTCAGGTTTCTGGAAACACCATATATTTT.